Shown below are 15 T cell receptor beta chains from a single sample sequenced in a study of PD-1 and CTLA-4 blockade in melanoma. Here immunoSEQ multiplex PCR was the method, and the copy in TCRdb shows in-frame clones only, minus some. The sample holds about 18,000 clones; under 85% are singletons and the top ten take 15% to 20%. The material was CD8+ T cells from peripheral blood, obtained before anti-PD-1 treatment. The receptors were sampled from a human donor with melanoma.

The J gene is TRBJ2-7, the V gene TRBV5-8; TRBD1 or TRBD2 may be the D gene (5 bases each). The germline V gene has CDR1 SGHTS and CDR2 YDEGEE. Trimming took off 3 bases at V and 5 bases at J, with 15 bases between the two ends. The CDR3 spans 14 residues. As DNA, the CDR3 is TGTGCCAGCAGCTCGGGGTGGGGCTCTGACGAGCAGTACTTC. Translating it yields CASSSGWGSDEQYF.

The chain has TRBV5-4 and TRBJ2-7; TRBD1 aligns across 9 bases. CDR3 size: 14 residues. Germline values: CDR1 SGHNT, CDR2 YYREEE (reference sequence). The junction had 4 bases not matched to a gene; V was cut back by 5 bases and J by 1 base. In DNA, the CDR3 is TGTGCCAGCAGTGTCGGGACAGGGTCCTACGAGCAGTACTTC. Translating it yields CASSVGTGSYEQYF.

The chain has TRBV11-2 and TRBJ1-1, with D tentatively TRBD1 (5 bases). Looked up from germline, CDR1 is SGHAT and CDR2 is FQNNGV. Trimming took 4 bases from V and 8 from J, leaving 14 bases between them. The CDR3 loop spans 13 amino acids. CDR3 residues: CASSSSQGREAFF. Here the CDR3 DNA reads TGTGCCAGCAGCTCCTCGCAGGGTCGGGAAGCTTTCTTT. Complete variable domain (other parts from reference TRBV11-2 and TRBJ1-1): EAGVAQSPRYKIIEKRQSVAFWCNPISGHATLYWYQQILGQGPKLLIQFQNNGVVDDSQLPKDRFSAERLKGVDSTLKIQPAKLEDSAVYLCASSSSQGREAFFGQGTRLTVV.

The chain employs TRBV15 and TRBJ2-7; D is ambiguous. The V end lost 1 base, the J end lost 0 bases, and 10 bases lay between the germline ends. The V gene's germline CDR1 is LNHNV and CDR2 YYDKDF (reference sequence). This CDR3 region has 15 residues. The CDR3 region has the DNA TGTGCCACCAGCAGAGGCCGAGGCCTCTCCTACGAGCAGTACTTC. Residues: CATSRGRGLSYEQYF.

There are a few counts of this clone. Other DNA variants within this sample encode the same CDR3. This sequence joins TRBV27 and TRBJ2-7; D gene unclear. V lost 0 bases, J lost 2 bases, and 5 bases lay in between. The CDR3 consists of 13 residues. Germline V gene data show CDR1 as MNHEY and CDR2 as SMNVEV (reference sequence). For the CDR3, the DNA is TGTGCCAGCAGTTTATCCCCCGCCTACGAGCAGTACTTC. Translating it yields CASSLSPAYEQYF.

The CDR3 DNA follows: TGTGCCAGCAGCTCAGGGACCTTCTATGGCTACACCTTC. Translating gives CASSSGTFYGYTF. J is TRBJ1-2 and V is TRBV14; tentatively, D is TRBD1 (5 bases). Trimming cost V 5 bases and J 4 bases, with 11 bases left between them. Germline-derived CDR1 and CDR2 are SGHDN and FVKESK. The CDR3 loop spans 13 amino acids.

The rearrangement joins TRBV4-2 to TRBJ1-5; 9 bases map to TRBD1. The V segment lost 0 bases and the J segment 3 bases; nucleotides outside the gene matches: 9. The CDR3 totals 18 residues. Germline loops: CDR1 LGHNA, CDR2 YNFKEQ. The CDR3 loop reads CASSQDRDRELFNQPQHF. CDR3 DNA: TGTGCCAGCAGCCAAGATAGGGACAGGGAATTATTCAATCAGCCCCAGCATTTT.

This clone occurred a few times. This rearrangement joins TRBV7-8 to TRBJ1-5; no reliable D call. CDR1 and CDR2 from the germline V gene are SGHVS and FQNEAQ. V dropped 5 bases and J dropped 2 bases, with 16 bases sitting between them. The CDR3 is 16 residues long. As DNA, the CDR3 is TGTGCCAGCAGCCCCCTCAACACTGGCGGCAATCAGCCCCAGCATTTT. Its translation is CASSPLNTGGNQPQHF. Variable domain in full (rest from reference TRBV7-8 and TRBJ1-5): GAGVSQSPRYKVAKRGQDVALRCDPISGHVSLFWYQQALGQGPEFLTYFQNEAQLDKSGLPSDRFFAERPEGSVSTLKIQRTQQEDSAVYLCASSPLNTGGNQPQHFGDGTRLSIL.

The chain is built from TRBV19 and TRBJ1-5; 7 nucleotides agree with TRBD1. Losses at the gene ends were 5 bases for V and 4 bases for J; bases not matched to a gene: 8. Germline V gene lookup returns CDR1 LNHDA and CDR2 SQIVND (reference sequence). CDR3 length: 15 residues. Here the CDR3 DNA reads TGTGCCAGTAGTTCCTCGGCAGGGGGAAATCAGCCCCAGCATTTT. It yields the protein CASSSSAGGNQPQHF.

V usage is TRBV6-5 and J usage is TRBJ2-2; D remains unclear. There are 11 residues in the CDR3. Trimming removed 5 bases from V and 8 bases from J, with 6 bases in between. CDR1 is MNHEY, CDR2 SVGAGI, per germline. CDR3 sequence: CASSRSGELFF. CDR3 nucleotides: TGTGCCAGCAGTCGGTCGGGGGAGCTGTTTTTT.

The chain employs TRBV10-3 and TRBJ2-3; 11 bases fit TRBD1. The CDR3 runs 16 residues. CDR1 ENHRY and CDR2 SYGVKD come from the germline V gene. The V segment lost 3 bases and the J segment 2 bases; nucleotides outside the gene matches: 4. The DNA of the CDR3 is TGTGCCATCAGTGATCGGGACAGGGGGGACACAGATACGCAGTATTTT. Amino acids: CAISDRDRGDTDTQYF.

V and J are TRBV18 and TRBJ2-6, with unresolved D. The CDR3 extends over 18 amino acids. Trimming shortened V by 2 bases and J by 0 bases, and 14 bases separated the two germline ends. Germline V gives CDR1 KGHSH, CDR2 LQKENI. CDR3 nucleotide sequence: TGTGCCAGCTCACCATTGGAGACCTCGATCTCTGGGGCCAACGTCCTGACTTTC. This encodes CASSPLETSISGANVLTF. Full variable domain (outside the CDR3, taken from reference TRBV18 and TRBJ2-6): NAGVMQNPRHLVRRRGQEARLRCSPMKGHSHVYWYRQLPEEGLKFMVYLQKENIIDESGMPKERFSAEFPKEGPSILRIQQVVRGDSAAYFCASSPLETSISGANVLTFGAGSRLTVL.

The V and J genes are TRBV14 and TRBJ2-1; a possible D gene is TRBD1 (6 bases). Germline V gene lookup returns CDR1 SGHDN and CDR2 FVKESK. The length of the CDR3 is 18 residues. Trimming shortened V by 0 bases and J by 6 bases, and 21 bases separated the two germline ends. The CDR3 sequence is CASSQEIPVGGAGNEQFF. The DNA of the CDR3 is TGTGCCAGCAGCCAAGAAATTCCAGTTGGGGGCGCGGGCAATGAGCAGTTCTTC.

The CDR3 region has the DNA TGTGCCAGCTCCCCCGGGGGACAGGCTAACTATGGCTACACCTTC. Protein product: CASSPGGQANYGYTF. The chain uses TRBV7-8 and TRBJ1-2; 8 bases line up with TRBD1. CDR1 SGHVS and CDR2 FQNEAQ come from the germline V gene. This CDR3 is built from 15 residues. The J segment lost 0 bases and the V segment lost 8 bases, leaving 8 bases of the junction unmatched.

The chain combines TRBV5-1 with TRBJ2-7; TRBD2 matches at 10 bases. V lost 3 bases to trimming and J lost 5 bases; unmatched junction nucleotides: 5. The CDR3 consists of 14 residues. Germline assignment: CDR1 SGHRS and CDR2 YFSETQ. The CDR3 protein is CASSSSGRAHEQYF. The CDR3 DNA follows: TGCGCCAGCAGCTCGAGCGGGAGGGCCCACGAGCAGTACTTC.